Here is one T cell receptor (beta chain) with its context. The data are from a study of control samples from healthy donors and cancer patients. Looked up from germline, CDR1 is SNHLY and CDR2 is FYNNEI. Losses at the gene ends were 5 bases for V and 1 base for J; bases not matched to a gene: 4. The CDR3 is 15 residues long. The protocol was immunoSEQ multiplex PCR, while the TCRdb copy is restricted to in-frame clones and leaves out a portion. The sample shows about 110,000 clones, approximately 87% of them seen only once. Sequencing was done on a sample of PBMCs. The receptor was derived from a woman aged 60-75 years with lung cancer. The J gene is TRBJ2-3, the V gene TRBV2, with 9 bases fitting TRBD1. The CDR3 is CASSQDRGGTDTQYF. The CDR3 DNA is TGTGCCAGCAGTCAGGACAGGGGCGGCACAGATACGCAGTATTTT.